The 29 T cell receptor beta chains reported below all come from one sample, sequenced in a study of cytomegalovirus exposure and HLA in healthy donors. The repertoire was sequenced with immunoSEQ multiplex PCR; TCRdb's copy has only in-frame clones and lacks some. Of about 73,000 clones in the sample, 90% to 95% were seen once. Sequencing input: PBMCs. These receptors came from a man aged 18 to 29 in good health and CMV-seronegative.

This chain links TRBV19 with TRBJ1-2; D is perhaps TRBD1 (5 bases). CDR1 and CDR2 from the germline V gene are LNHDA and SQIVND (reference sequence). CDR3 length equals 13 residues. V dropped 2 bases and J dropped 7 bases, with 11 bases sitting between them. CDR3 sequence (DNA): TGTGCCAGTAGTATAAAGACAGAATTTGGCTACACCTTC. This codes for CASSIKTEFGYTF. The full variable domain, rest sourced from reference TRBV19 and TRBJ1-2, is DGGITQSPKYLFRKEGQNVTLSCEQNLNHDAMYWYRQDPGQGLRLIYYSQIVNDFQKGDIAEGYSVSREKKESFPLTVTSAQKNPTAFYLCASSIKTEFGYTFGSGTRLTVV.

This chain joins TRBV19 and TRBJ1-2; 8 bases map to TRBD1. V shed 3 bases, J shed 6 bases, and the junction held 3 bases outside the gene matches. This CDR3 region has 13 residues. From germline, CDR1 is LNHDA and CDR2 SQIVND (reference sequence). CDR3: CASSMSGGNGYTF. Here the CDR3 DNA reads TGTGCCAGTAGTATGTCAGGGGGCAATGGCTACACCTTC.

The CDR3 region is CASGWDRTNEKLFF. The CDR3 DNA follows: TGTGCCAGCGGGTGGGACAGAACTAATGAAAAACTGTTTTTT. The chain has TRBV2 and TRBJ1-4; 7 positions match TRBD1. This CDR3 has 14 amino acids. Trimming at V came to 8 bases and at J to 1 base, leaving 4 bases not matched to a gene. Germline V CDR1 and CDR2: SNHLY, FYNNEI.

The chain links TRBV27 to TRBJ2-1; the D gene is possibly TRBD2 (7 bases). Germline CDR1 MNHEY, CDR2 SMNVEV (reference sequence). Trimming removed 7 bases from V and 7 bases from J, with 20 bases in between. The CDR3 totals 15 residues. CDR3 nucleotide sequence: TGTGCCAGCACGGGGGGAGGGGGGCTGGTTAATGAGCAGTTCTTC. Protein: CASTGGGGLVNEQFF.

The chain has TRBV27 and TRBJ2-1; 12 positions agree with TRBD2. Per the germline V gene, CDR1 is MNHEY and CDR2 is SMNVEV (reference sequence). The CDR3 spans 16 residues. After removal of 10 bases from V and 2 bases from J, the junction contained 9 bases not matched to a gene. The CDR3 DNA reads TGTGCCACCAGAGGACTAGCGGGGACCCCCTACAATGAGCAGTTCTTC. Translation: CATRGLAGTPYNEQFF.

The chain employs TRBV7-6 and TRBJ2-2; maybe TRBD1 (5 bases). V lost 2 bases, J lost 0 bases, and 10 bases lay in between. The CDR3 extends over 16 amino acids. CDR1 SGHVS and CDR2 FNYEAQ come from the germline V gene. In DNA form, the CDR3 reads TGTGCCAGCAGCTTAATGGCAGGGCCGAACACCGGGGAGCTGTTTTTT. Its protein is CASSLMAGPNTGELFF.

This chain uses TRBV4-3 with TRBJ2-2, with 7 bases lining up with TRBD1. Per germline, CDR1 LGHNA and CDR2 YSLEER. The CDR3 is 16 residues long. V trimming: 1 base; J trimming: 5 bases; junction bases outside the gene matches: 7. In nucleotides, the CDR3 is TGCGCCAGCAGCCAAGGTTGGAGACAGGGAACCGGGGAGCTGTTTTTT. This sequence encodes CASSQGWRQGTGELFF.

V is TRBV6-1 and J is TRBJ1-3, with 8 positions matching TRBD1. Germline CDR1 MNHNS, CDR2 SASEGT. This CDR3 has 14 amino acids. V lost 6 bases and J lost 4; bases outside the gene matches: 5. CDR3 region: CASSDGTGGNTIYF. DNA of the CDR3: TGTGCCAGCAGCGACGGGACAGGAGGAAACACCATATATTTT.

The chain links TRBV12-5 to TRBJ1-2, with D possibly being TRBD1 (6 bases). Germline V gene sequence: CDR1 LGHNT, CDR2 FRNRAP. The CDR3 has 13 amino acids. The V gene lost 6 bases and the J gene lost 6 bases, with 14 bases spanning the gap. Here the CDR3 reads CASGTTGYDGYTF. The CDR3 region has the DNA TGTGCTAGTGGCACTACAGGGTACGATGGCTACACCTTC.

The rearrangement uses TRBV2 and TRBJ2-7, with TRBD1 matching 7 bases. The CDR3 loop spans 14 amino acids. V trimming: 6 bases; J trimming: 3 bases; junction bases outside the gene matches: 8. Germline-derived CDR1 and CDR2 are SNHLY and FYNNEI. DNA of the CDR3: TGTGCCAGCAGATTCAACAGGGGAAGCTACGAGCAGTACTTC. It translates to CASRFNRGSYEQYF.

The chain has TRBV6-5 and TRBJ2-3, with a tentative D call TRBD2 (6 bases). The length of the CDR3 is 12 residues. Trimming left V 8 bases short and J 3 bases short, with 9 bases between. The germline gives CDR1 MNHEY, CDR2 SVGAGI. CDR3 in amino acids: CASRGVTDTQYF. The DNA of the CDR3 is TGTGCCAGCCGCGGGGTTACAGATACGCAGTATTTT.

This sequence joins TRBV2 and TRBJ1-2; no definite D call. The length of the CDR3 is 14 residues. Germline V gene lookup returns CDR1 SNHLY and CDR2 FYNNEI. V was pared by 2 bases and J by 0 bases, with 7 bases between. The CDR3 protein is CASSETNSNYGYTF. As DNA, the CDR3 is TGTGCCAGCAGTGAAACTAACTCTAACTATGGCTACACCTTC.

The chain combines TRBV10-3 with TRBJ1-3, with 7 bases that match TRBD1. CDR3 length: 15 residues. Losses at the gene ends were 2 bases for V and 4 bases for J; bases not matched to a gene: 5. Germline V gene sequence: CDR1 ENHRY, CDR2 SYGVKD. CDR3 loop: CAISETGELGNTIYF. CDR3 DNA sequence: TGTGCCATCAGTGAGACAGGGGAACTCGGAAACACCATATATTTT.

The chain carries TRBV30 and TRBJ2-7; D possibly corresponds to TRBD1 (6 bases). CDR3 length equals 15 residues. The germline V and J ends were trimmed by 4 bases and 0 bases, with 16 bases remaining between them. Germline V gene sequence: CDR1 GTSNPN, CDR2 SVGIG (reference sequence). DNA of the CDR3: TGTGCCTGGACCGGGGTTCAGGGGAGCTCCTACGAGCAGTACTTC. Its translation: CAWTGVQGSSYEQYF. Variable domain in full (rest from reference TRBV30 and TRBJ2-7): SQTIHQWPATLVQPVGSPLSLECTVEGTSNPNLYWYRQAAGRGLQLLFYSVGIGQISSEVPQNLSASRPQDRQFILSSKKLLLSDSGFYLCAWTGVQGSSYEQYFGPGTRLTVT.

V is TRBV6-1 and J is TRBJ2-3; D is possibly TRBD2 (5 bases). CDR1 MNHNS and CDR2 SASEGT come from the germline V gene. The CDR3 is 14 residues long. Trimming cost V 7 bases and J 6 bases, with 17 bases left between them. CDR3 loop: CASTAALSMDTQYF. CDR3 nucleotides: TGTGCCAGCACAGCGGCCCTCAGCATGGATACGCAGTATTTT.

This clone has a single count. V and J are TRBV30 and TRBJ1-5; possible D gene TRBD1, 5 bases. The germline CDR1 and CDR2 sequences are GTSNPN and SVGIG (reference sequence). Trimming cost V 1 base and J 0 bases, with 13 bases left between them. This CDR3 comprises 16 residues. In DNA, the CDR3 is TGTGCCTGGAGTGGCCCCATGGGACTTAGCAATCAGCCCCAGCATTTT. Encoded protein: CAWSGPMGLSNQPQHF.

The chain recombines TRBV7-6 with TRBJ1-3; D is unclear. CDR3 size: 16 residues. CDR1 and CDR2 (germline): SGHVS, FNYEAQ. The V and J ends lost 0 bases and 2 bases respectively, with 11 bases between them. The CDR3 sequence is CASSLAEAVTGNTIYF. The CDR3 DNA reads TGTGCCAGCAGCTTAGCAGAGGCGGTCACTGGAAACACCATATATTTT.

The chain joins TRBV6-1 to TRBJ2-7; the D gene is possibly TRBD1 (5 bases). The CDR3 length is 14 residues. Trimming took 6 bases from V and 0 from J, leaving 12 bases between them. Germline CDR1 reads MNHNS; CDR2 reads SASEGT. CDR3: CASRMGDSSYEQYF. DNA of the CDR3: TGTGCCAGCAGGATGGGTGACAGCTCCTACGAGCAGTACTTC.

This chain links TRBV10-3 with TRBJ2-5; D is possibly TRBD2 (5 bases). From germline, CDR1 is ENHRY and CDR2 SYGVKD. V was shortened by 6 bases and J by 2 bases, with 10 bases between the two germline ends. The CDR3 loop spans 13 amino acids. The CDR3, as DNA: TGTGCCATCAGGGAGGAGTTGCAAGAGACCCAGTACTTC. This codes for CAIREELQETQYF.

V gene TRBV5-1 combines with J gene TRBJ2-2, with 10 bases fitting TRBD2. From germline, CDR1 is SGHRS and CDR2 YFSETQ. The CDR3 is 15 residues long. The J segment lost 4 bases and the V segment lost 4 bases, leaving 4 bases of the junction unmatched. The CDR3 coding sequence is TGCGCCAGCAGCCAGCGGGGGGGGCGCACCGGGGAGCTGTTTTTT. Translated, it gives CASSQRGGRTGELFF.

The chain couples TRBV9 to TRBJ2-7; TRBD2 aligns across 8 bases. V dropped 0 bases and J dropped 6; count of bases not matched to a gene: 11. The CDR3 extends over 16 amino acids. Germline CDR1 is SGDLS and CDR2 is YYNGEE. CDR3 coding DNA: TGTGCCAGCAGCGTAGCCTGGGGCGGGGGGAACTCCGAGCAGTACTTC. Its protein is CASSVAWGGGNSEQYF.

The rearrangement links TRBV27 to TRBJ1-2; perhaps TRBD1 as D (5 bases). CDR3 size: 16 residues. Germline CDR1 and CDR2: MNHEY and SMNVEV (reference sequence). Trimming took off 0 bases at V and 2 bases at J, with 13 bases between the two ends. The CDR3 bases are TGTGCCAGCAGTTTATCGAAAGGGGCAGGGAACTATGGCTACACCTTC. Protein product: CASSLSKGAGNYGYTF.

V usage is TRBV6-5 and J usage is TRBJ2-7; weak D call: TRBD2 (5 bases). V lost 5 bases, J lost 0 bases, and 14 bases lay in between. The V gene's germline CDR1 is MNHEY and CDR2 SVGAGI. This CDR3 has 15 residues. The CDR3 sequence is CASSRYGESSYEQYF. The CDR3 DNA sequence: TGTGCCAGCAGTCGGTACGGGGAGAGCTCCTACGAGCAGTACTTC.

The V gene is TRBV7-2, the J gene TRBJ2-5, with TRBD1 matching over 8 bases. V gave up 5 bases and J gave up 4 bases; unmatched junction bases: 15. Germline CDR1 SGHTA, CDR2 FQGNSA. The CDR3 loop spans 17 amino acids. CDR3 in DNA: TGTGCCAGCAGCCCAGGGACAGGCCGTGGCAGGGGAGAGACCCAGTACTTC. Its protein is CASSPGTGRGRGETQYF.

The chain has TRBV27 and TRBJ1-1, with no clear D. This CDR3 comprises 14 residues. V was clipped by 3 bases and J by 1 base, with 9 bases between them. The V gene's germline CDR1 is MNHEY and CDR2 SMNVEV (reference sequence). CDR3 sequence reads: CASSLREANTEAFF. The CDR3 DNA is TGTGCCAGCAGTTTGAGGGAGGCGAACACTGAAGCTTTCTTT.

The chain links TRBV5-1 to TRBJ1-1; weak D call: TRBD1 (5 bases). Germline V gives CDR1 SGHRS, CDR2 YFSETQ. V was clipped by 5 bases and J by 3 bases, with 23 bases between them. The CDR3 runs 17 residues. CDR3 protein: CASRDIMHGTGDTEAFF. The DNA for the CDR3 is TGCGCCAGCAGGGATATCATGCACGGGACGGGAGACACTGAAGCTTTCTTT.

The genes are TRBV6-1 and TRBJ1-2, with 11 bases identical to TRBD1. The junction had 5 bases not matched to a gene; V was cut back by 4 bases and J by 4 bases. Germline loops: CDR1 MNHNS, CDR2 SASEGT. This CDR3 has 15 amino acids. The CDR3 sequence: CASSGGQGAFYGYTF. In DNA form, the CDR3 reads TGTGCCAGCAGTGGCGGACAGGGGGCCTTCTATGGCTACACCTTC.

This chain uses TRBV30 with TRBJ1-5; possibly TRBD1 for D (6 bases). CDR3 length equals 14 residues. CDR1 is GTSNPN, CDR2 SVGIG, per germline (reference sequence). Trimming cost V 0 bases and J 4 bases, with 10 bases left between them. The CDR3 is CAWSVGTTNQPQHF. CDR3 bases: TGTGCCTGGAGTGTTGGGACAACGAATCAGCCCCAGCATTTT.

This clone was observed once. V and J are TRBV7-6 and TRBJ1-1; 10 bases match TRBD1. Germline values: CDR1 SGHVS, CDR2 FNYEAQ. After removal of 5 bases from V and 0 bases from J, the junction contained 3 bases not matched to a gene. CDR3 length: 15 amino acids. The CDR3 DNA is TGTGCCAGCAGCCTAGGACAGGGGGTGAACACTGAAGCTTTCTTT. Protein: CASSLGQGVNTEAFF. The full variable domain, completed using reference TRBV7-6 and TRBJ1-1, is GAGVSQSPRYKVTKRGQDVALRCDPISGHVSLYWYRQALGQGPEFLTYFNYEAQQDKSGLPNDRFSAERPEGSISTLTIQRTEQRDSAMYRCASSLGQGVNTEAFFGQGTRLTVV.